The next 18 T cell receptor beta chains were all read from a single sample in a study of blood T cell repertoires in COVID-19. Assay: immunoSEQ multiplex PCR; the TCRdb copy retains only in-frame clones and omits some. The table lists about 200,000 clones, roughly 82% of them singletons. The sequenced sample consisted of PBMCs or T cells enriched from blood (not recorded which). The source of these receptors is a woman in her sixties or seventies with acute COVID-19.

The chain uses TRBV5-1 and TRBJ1-3, with TRBD1 as a possible D gene (6 bases). The CDR3 is 16 residues long. Germline V gives CDR1 SGHRS, CDR2 YFSETQ. The V end lost 4 bases, the J end lost 0 bases, and 14 bases lay between the germline ends. DNA of the CDR3: TGCGCCAGCAGCCCCCAATGGACAGCCTCTGGAAACACCATATATTTT. It translates to CASSPQWTASGNTIYF.

The chain is built from TRBV5-6 and TRBJ2-7, with 9 bases lining up with TRBD1. This CDR3 spans 14 amino acids. Germline V lookup: CDR1 SGHDT, CDR2 YYEEEE. V dropped 4 bases and J dropped 4; count of bases not matched to a gene: 6. The CDR3 spells CASSVGQGMYEQYF. As DNA, the CDR3 is TGTGCCAGCAGCGTTGGACAGGGGATGTACGAGCAGTACTTC.

The chain couples TRBV19 to TRBJ2-7; possible D gene TRBD1, 5 bases. V lost 7 bases to trimming and J lost 5 bases, with 12 bases between them. CDR1 and CDR2 from the germline V gene are LNHDA and SQIVND (reference sequence). The CDR3 covers 12 residues. CDR3 DNA: TGTGCCAGTAAGCAGGGCACCCACGAGCAGTACTTC. Amino acid sequence: CASKQGTHEQYF. The variable domain in full, completed from reference TRBV19 and TRBJ2-7, reads DGGITQSPKYLFRKEGQNVTLSCEQNLNHDAMYWYRQDPGQGLRLIYYSQIVNDFQKGDIAEGYSVSREKKESFPLTVTSAQKNPTAFYLCASKQGTHEQYFGPGTRLTVT.

This clone was recorded a few times. The chain couples TRBV7-6 to TRBJ2-7, with 7 bases aligning to TRBD1. The CDR3 runs to 15 residues. V dropped 1 base and J dropped 2; count of bases not matched to a gene: 5. Germline V gene data show CDR1 as SGHVS and CDR2 as FNYEAQ. DNA of the CDR3: TGTGCCAGCAGCTTAGGCCCAGACAGGGCCTACGAGCAGTACGTC. Protein sequence: CASSLGPDRAYEQYV.

This sequence joins TRBV10-3 and TRBJ1-3, with D tentatively TRBD1 (6 bases). The CDR3 is 14 residues long. V lost 10 bases and J lost 0, with 13 bases in between. Germline V gene sequence: CDR1 ENHRY, CDR2 SYGVKD. The CDR3 loop reads CATSRDNSGNTIYF. Here the CDR3 DNA reads TGTGCCACCTCGAGGGACAACTCTGGAAACACCATATATTTT.

The V call is TRBV7-8, the J call TRBJ2-5; 10 bases agree with TRBD1. Germline V gene lookup returns CDR1 SGHVS and CDR2 FQNEAQ. The CDR3 runs to 15 residues. V lost 3 bases and J lost 5; bases outside the gene matches: 6. CDR3 protein: CASSLGQGKTETQYF. The CDR3, as DNA: TGTGCCAGCAGCTTGGGACAGGGGAAGACGGAGACCCAGTACTTC.

The chain has TRBV19 and TRBJ2-3; 9 nucleotides line up with TRBD1. The CDR3 contains 15 residues. The V segment lost 5 bases and the J segment 0 bases; nucleotides outside the gene matches: 3. Germline values: CDR1 LNHDA, CDR2 SQIVND (reference sequence). As DNA, the CDR3 is TGTGCCAGTAGTTTTGGACAGGGGAGCACAGATACGCAGTATTTT. Its translation is CASSFGQGSTDTQYF. Looking up the rest from reference TRBV19 and TRBJ2-3 gives the full variable domain: DGGITQSPKYLFRKEGQNVTLSCEQNLNHDAMYWYRQDPGQGLRLIYYSQIVNDFQKGDIAEGYSVSREKKESFPLTVTSAQKNPTAFYLCASSFGQGSTDTQYFGPGTRLTVL.

V gene TRBV11-2 combines with J gene TRBJ1-1, with 8 bases fitting TRBD1. CDR1 is SGHAT, CDR2 FQNNGV, per germline. This CDR3 spans 16 amino acids. V shed 6 bases and J 4 bases; nucleotides not matched to a gene: 13. CDR3 nucleotides: TGTGCCAGCAGACGACAGGGGCCTACCGGGGTCACTGAAGCTTTCTTT. This translates into CASRRQGPTGVTEAFF.

V is TRBV27 and J is TRBJ2-2; tentative D call: TRBD1 (5 bases). Germline lookup yields CDR1 MNHEY and CDR2 SMNVEV (reference sequence). The CDR3 runs to 15 residues. Trimming stripped 5 bases from V and 1 base from J, with 11 bases between. Here the CDR3 DNA reads TGTGCCAGCAGTCCGTGGACAATGAACACCGGGGAGCTGTTTTTT. This sequence encodes CASSPWTMNTGELFF.

J is TRBJ1-2 and V is TRBV4-3; D possibly corresponds to TRBD1 (5 bases). The CDR3 totals 14 residues. V lost 0 bases and J 8 bases, leaving 13 bases between the germline ends. Germline CDR1 LGHNA, CDR2 YSLEER. This CDR3 is CASSQERTRGGYTF. The CDR3, as DNA: TGCGCCAGCAGCCAAGAGCGGACCCGGGGGGGCTACACCTTC.

This chain links TRBV18 with TRBJ1-4; no clear D. Germline CDR1 reads KGHSH; CDR2 reads LQKENI. The V gene lost 4 bases and the J gene lost 7 bases, with 16 bases spanning the gap. CDR3 length: 15 residues. CDR3 in DNA: TGTGCCAGCTCACAGCGGACGACGGCCCTTGAAAAACTGTTTTTT. It specifies CASSQRTTALEKLFF.

J is TRBJ1-2 and V is TRBV11-2, with a weak D call TRBD1 (6 bases). Germline V CDR1 and CDR2: SGHAT, FQNNGV. V lost 5 bases and J lost 7, with 14 bases in between. The CDR3 length is 13 residues. The CDR3 sequence: CASSPGEPGGYTF. In DNA form, the CDR3 reads TGTGCCAGCAGCCCAGGGGAGCCGGGTGGCTACACCTTC.

In its sample, this clone was seen once. The chain is built from TRBV24-1 and TRBJ2-1; D is perhaps TRBD2 (6 bases). V was clipped by 9 bases and J by 6 bases, with 20 bases between them. The CDR3 sequence is 15 residues long. Germline V CDR1 and CDR2: KGHDR, SFDVKD. DNA for the CDR3: TGTGCCACCGCTCGACGGGGAGCGGGCGCCAATGAGCAGTTCTTC. Protein product: CATARRGAGANEQFF.

This clone appeared once. The CDR3 is CASTSGGWQETQYF. The CDR3 DNA reads as TGTGCCAGCACCTCCGGGGGATGGCAAGAGACCCAGTACTTC. The chain is built from TRBV5-5 and TRBJ2-5, with D maybe TRBD2 (6 bases). CDR1 and CDR2 (germline): SGHKS, YYEKEE (reference sequence). This CDR3 comprises 14 residues. V lost 6 bases, J lost 2 bases, and 14 bases lay in between. Together with reference TRBV5-5 and TRBJ2-5, the CDR3 gives the full variable domain: DAGVTQSPTHLIKTRGQQVTLRCSPISGHKSVSWYQQVLGQGPQFIFQYYEKEERGRGNFPDRFSARQFPNYSSELNVNALLLGDSALYLCASTSGGWQETQYFGPGTRLLVL.

The chain is built from TRBV7-2 and TRBJ2-7; 16 bases map to TRBD2. V gave up 3 bases and J gave up 1 base; unmatched junction bases: 0. This CDR3 has 16 amino acids. Germline V CDR1 and CDR2: SGHTA, FQGNSA. The CDR3: CASSLGLAGGSYEQYF. CDR3 DNA: TGTGCCAGCAGCTTGGGACTAGCGGGAGGGTCCTACGAGCAGTACTTC.

The V and J genes are TRBV5-6 and TRBJ1-1, with D unclear. This CDR3 contains 14 residues. In germline, CDR1 is SGHDT, CDR2 YYEEEE. Trimming stripped 5 bases from V and 0 bases from J, with 11 bases between. The CDR3 bases are TGTGCCAGCAGGGCAAATTATATGAACACTGAAGCTTTCTTT. This encodes CASRANYMNTEAFF. Variable domain in full (rest from reference TRBV5-6 and TRBJ1-1): DAGVTQSPTHLIKTRGQQVTLRCSPKSGHDTVSWYQQALGQGPQFIFQYYEEEERQRGNFPDRFSGHQFPNYSSELNVNALLLGDSALYLCASRANYMNTEAFFGQGTRLTVV.

The rearrangement links TRBV7-2 to TRBJ1-6, with 7 bases matching TRBD1. Germline CDR1 and CDR2: SGHTA and FQGNSA. V dropped 1 base and J dropped 9; count of bases not matched to a gene: 6. The CDR3 contains 15 residues. The CDR3 region has the DNA TGTGCCAGCAGCTTAGGACAGGGTGTTGGTTCACCCCTCCACTTT. Amino acids: CASSLGQGVGSPLHF.

The V gene is TRBV10-3, the J gene TRBJ2-2; 12 nucleotides match TRBD1. In germline, CDR1 is ENHRY, CDR2 SYGVKD. CDR3 length: 19 residues. V dropped 0 bases and J dropped 5; count of bases not matched to a gene: 10. CDR3 in DNA: TGTGCCATCAGTGAGTCGACTCTTTCGGGACAGGGGGCAACCGGGGAGCTGTTTTTT. This codes for CAISESTLSGQGATGELFF.